This TCR beta chain was documented in a study of blood T cells in healthy people across ages. This clonotype was seen a few times. The junction had 1 base not matched to a gene; V was cut back by 4 bases and J by 11 bases. This CDR3 has 11 residues. The germline V gene encodes CDR1 SGHVS and CDR2 FQNEAQ. Alongside a J-beta primer mix, a sample-barcoded 5' primer served in a second PCR lasting roughly 6 to 11 cycles. Using its own MiXCR run on the 5' RACE reads, TCRdb lists one record per CDR3 protein. The sample includes around 990,000 distinct CDR3 sequences, under 40% seen only once; the top ten take approximately 14%.

This chain uses TRBV7-8 with TRBJ2-4, with 8 bases aligning to TRBD1. This receptor was obtained from a man between 18 and 29 years old in good health. Source material: blood. CDR3 DNA: TGTGCCAGCAGCTCGGACAGGGTTCAGTACTTC. The encoded protein is CASSSDRVQYF.